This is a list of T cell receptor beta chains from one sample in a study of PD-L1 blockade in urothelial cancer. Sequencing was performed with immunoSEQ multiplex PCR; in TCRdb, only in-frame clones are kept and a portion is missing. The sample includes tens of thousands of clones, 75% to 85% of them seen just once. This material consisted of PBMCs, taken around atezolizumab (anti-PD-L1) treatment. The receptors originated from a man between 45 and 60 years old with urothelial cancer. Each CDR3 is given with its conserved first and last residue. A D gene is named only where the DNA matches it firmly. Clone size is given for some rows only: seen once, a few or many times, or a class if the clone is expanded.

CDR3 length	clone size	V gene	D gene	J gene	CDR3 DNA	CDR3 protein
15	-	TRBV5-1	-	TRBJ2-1	TGCGCCAGCAGCTTGGATGAGGGTACGTACAATGAGCAGTTCTTC	CASSLDEGTYNEQFF
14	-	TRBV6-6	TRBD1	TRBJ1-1	TGTGCCAGCAGAGGGGACAGCGGAAACACTGAAGCTTTCTTT	CASRGDSGNTEAFF
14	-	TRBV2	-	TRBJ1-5	TGTGCCAGCTGGGGCGGGGGCTACAATCAGCCCCAGCATTTT	CASWGGGYNQPQHF
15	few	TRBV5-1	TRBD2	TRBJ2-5	TGCGCCAGCAGCTTGGTGCTAGCGGGACAAGAGACCCAGTACTTC	CASSLVLAGQETQYF
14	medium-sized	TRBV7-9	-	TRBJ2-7	TGTGCCAGCAGCCCTGGACTGAAAACCTACGAGCAGTACTTC	CASSPGLKTYEQYF
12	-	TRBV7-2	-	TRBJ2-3	TGTGCCAGCAGCCTTTTCACAGATACGCAGTATTTT	CASSLFTDTQYF
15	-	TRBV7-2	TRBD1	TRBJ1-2	TGTGCCAGCAGCTTAGTTACAGGGGGCGGCTATGGCTACACCTTC	CASSLVTGGGYGYTF
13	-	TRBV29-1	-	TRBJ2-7	TGCAGCGCTGGGACCGGGACTGGGGGAGAGCAGTACTTC	CSAGTGTGGEQYF
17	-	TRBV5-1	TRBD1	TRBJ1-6	TGCGCCAGCAGCTTACTGGACGGGACAGTTGGTAATTCACCCCTCCACTTT	CASSLLDGTVGNSPLHF
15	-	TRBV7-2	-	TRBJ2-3	TGTGCCAGCAGCACATCCGGGACAACCACAGATACGCAGTATTTT	CASSTSGTTTDTQYF